These T cell receptor beta chains were read from a single sample in a study of T cells in Graves' hyperthyroidism and ophthalmopathy. TCRdb fed the multiplex PCR reads into MiXCR, producing one record per CDR3 protein. The repertoire holds about 840,000 distinct CDR3 sequences, with 38% as singletons. The sample was blood. These receptors originate from a man between 18 and 35 years old with Graves' hyperthyroidism. The conserved cysteine and the conserved F or W are not part of the CDR3 here.

j_call v_call cdr3_aa
TRBJ2-7 TRBV19 ASSAVDRGEQY
TRBJ1-4 TRBV5-1 ASSLPGLEGEKLF
TRBJ1-5 TRBV19 ASIGLVNQPQH
TRBJ2-5 TRBV7-9 ASSDPGRQETQY
TRBJ1-5 TRBV25-1 ASSYVKTEGHSNQPQH
TRBJ2-5 TRBV6-1 APTEEGETQY
TRBJ1-5 TRBV19 ASSIEGLGQPQH
TRBJ2-7 TRBV25-1 ASSAATGRGYEQY
TRBJ2-5 TRBV7-9 ASSLLGAGKETQY
TRBJ2-7 TRBV2 ASRDTGAYEQY
TRBJ1-2 TRBV19 ACGNRGYGYT
TRBJ1-1 TRBV4-1 ASSQEPVEAF
- TRBV6-1 ASNLPGLATQY
TRBJ2-3 TRBV15 ATSRVRGRAGADTQY
TRBJ1-1 TRBV25-1 ASSADKLRRAF
TRBJ1-2 TRBV13 ASSPPRDWTDIDYGYT
TRBJ2-7 TRBV9 ASSVGRGNYEQY
TRBJ1-1 TRBV7-2 ASSHLEWNTEAF
TRBJ1-1 TRBV20-1 SATEDRGRNTEAF
TRBJ1-5 TRBV9 ASSARGTSNQPQH
TRBJ1-1 TRBV6-2/TRBV6-3 ALRSGQNTEAF
TRBJ2-2 TRBV7-2 ASSLLAGVGNPAGELF
TRBJ2-6 TRBV6-5 ASSSYRGFGANVLT
TRBJ1-5 TRBV2 ASSLLQGGQPQH
TRBJ2-7 TRBV7-8 ASSSPGLQGGGYEQY
TRBJ1-1 TRBV7-6 ASSSNWRSEAF
TRBJ2-2 TRBV20-1 SARDTRANTGELF
TRBJ1-2 TRBV7-9 ASSSTEGGYT
TRBJ2-7 TRBV20-1 SARGTSYEQY
TRBJ1-1 TRBV29-1 SSLGPLNTEAF
TRBJ1-4 TRBV29-1 SVESGASEKLF
TRBJ1-6 TRBV10-2 ASSEGRTNSPLH
TRBJ2-2 TRBV4-1 ASSPVASNTGELF
TRBJ1-1 TRBV10-3 AISESQNTEAF
TRBJ2-7 TRBV19 ASSIEWRIEQY
TRBJ2-7 TRBV7-9 ASSPTELAGTYEQY
TRBJ1-5 TRBV20-1 SALVGGQPQH